These 16 T cell receptor beta chains share one sample of origin, sequenced in a study of T-cell memory formation after mild COVID-19. TCRdb ran MiXCR on the 5' RACE reads and lists one entry per CDR3 protein. Of more than 350,000 distinct CDR3 sequences listed, around a sixth are singletons. Specimen: PBMCs or a T cell subset sorted from them (not recorded which). Receptors were obtained from a man between 18 and 35 years old who had mild COVID-19 (a few samples of this study predate the infection). Cell type and time point are not known.

The rearrangement links TRBV4-1 to TRBJ1-1; D call uncertain. CDR1 and CDR2 from the germline V gene are MGHRA and YSYEKL. The CDR3 is 12 amino acids. V was trimmed by 0 bases and J by 8 bases, leaving 7 bases between them. This chain's CDR3 is CASSQDQIEAFF. CDR3 nucleotides: TGCGCCAGCAGCCAAGATCAGATAGAAGCTTTCTTT.

This chain uses TRBV30 with TRBJ2-7; a possible D gene is TRBD2 (6 bases). Germline V gives CDR1 GTSNPN, CDR2 SVGIG (reference sequence). Deletions cut 1 base from V and 5 bases from J, with 21 bases between. The CDR3 sequence is 16 residues long. CDR3 bases: TGTGCCTGGAGTGCACCCGCGGGACGGTTCGGGAACGAGCAGTACTTC. Translated, it gives CAWSAPAGRFGNEQYF. Complete variable domain (other parts from reference TRBV30 and TRBJ2-7): SQTIHQWPATLVQPVGSPLSLECTVEGTSNPNLYWYRQAAGRGLQLLFYSVGIGQISSEVPQNLSASRPQDRQFILSSKKLLLSDSGFYLCAWSAPAGRFGNEQYFGPGTRLTVT.

In this sample, this clonotype turned up a few times. The chain employs TRBV20-1 and TRBJ1-2; D is unresolved. Germline V gene lookup returns CDR1 DFQATT and CDR2 SNEGSKA (reference sequence). The germline V and J ends were trimmed by 7 bases and 1 base, with 13 bases remaining between them. The CDR3 contains 13 residues. CDR3 region: CSVRQTLNYGYTF. The CDR3 DNA sequence: TGCAGTGTTCGGCAGACTCTTAACTATGGCTACACCTTC.

V gene TRBV5-1 combines with J gene TRBJ2-5; TRBD1 matches 7 bases. Germline V CDR1 and CDR2: SGHRS, YFSETQ. The CDR3 spans 15 residues. Trimming at V came to 1 base and at J to 2 bases, leaving 5 bases not matched to a gene. The CDR3 here is CASSLNPGQQETQYF. Written as DNA, the CDR3 is TGCGCCAGCAGCTTGAATCCGGGACAGCAAGAGACCCAGTACTTC.

This clonotype was observed a handful of times. The chain joins TRBV10-3 to TRBJ1-2; 12 bases fit TRBD1. This CDR3 contains 14 residues. The trim removed 6 bases at V and 8 bases at J, leaving 7 bases unmatched. CDR1 ENHRY and CDR2 SYGVKD come from the germline V gene. CDR3 nucleotides: TGTGCCATCAGACCGGGACAGGGGGCAGAAGGCTACACCTTC. Protein sequence: CAIRPGQGAEGYTF.

This clonotype was seen a few times. V and J are TRBV5-5 and TRBJ2-3, with D tentatively TRBD2 (6 bases). Germline CDR1 is SGHKS and CDR2 is YYEKEE (reference sequence). The CDR3 is made up of 16 amino acids. Trimming took 2 bases from V and 4 from J, leaving 17 bases between them. The CDR3 DNA follows: TGTGCCAGCAGCTTTAATCCGGGAGTAGCAGCAGATACGCAGTATTTT. Its translation is CASSFNPGVAADTQYF.

V and J are TRBV12-5 and TRBJ1-1; tentative D call: TRBD1 (5 bases). Germline V gives CDR1 LGHNT, CDR2 FRNRAP. This CDR3 region has 13 residues. Trimming removed 5 bases from V and 4 bases from J, with 11 bases in between. CDR3 loop: CASGPGGSTEAFF. CDR3 nucleotide sequence: TGTGCTAGTGGTCCCGGGGGTAGCACTGAAGCTTTCTTT.

This clonotype was observed at least ten times. This chain joins TRBV10-3 and TRBJ2-7; D is possibly TRBD1 (5 bases). V lost 4 bases and J 1 base, leaving 11 bases between the germline ends. Germline lookup yields CDR1 ENHRY and CDR2 SYGVKD. This CDR3 region has 14 residues. CDR3 sequence (DNA): TGTGCCATCAGTGCGGTCGACAGTTCCTACGAGCAGTACGTC. Its translation is CAISAVDSSYEQYV.

This clonotype has a handful of counts. V gene TRBV5-5 combines with J gene TRBJ1-2; 12 bases align to TRBD1. There are 15 residues in the CDR3. Germline V CDR1 and CDR2: SGHKS, YYEKEE (reference sequence). The junction had 9 bases not matched to a gene; V was cut back by 4 bases and J by 8 bases. CDR3 sequence (DNA): TGTGCCAGCAGCATGCCGGGACAGGGGGCTTGGGGCTACACCTTC. This translates into CASSMPGQGAWGYTF.

This clonotype was counted many times. The chain employs TRBV5-1 and TRBJ2-3; either TRBD1 or TRBD2 may fit D (6 bases each). The length of the CDR3 is 14 residues. The germline V gene encodes CDR1 SGHRS and CDR2 YFSETQ. Trimming took off 4 bases at V and 8 bases at J, with 17 bases between the two ends. The CDR3 region has the DNA TGCGCCAGCAGCACGGGGGACACCGGCGTTACGCAGTATTTT. Amino acid sequence: CASSTGDTGVTQYF.

In this sample, this clonotype turned up a few times. The chain is built from TRBV20-1 and TRBJ2-5; D uncertain. In germline, CDR1 is DFQATT, CDR2 SNEGSKA (reference sequence). The CDR3 is 14 residues long. The V end was cut by 5 bases, the J end by 3 bases, with 16 bases between. CDR3 DNA: TGCAGTGCTCCCCATCGGGCGGTGAAAGAGACCCAGTACTTC. It codes for CSAPHRAVKETQYF.

Notes on this clonotype: An end of the junction differs from the germline gene, which may be a read error. J is TRBJ2-5 and V is TRBV7-9, with 8 nucleotides matching TRBD2. The CDR3 covers 15 residues. Germline assignment: CDR1 SEHNR and CDR2 FQNEAQ (reference sequence). The CDR3 DNA follows: TGTTCCAGCAGCTGGCGGGGGGCCGGCCAAGAGACCCAGTACTTC. It encodes CSSSWRGAGQETQYF.

This clonotype was detected ten times or more. This chain uses TRBV7-2 with TRBJ1-3; D call uncertain. The V gene's germline CDR1 is SGHTA and CDR2 FQGNSA. Trimming took off 5 bases at V and 0 bases at J, with 11 bases between the two ends. This CDR3 is built from 15 residues. This CDR3 reads CASSPGRSSGNTIYF. CDR3 sequence (DNA): TGTGCCAGCAGCCCAGGTCGGAGCTCTGGAAACACCATATATTTT.

This clonotype was counted between two and nine times. J is TRBJ2-7 and V is TRBV5-4; D possibly matches TRBD1 or TRBD2 (5 bases each). Germline CDR1 and CDR2: SGHNT and YYREEE (reference sequence). The CDR3 covers 16 residues. V was shortened by 4 bases and J by 0 bases, with 17 bases between the two germline ends. The CDR3 bases are TGTGCCAGCAGCCCGGGACCACAGGTGAACTCCTACGAGCAGTACTTC. Encoded protein: CASSPGPQVNSYEQYF.

This clonotype appeared a few times. The chain recombines TRBV29-1 with TRBJ2-6, with D possibly called TRBD1 or TRBD2 (5 bases each). The CDR3 spans 18 residues. Trimming removed 8 bases at V and 0 bases at J, with 23 bases between. CDR1 is SQVTM, CDR2 ANQGSEA, per germline. CDR3 loop: CSPHWWDRKSSGANVLTF. The DNA of the CDR3 is TGCAGCCCCCACTGGTGGGACCGAAAGAGCTCTGGGGCCAACGTCCTGACTTTC.

This clonotype was observed many times. The CDR3 loop is CASSQGPQTYNEQFF. The CDR3 coding sequence is TGTGCCAGCAGCCAAGGTCCACAGACCTACAATGAGCAGTTCTTC. This chain uses TRBV3-1 with TRBJ2-1; unclear D gene. Deletions cut 1 base from V and 2 bases from J, with 9 bases between. The CDR3 runs to 15 residues. The germline CDR1 and CDR2 sequences are LGHDT and YNNKEL (reference sequence).